The 2 T cell receptor beta chains below were found in one sample sequenced in a study of blood T cells in healthy people across ages. Combining a sample-barcoded 5' primer with a J-beta primer mix, a second PCR ran for 7 to 11 cycles. TCRdb reprocessed the 5' RACE reads with MiXCR, giving one entry per CDR3 protein. The sample shows about a million distinct CDR3 sequences, around 54% of them seen only once. The sequencing sample was made of blood. These receptors originate from a woman in her fifties or sixties in good health.

This rearrangement joins TRBV6-6 to TRBJ2-3, with 10 bases that match TRBD2. The J segment lost 2 bases and the V segment lost 2 bases, leaving 1 base of the junction unmatched. This CDR3 contains 15 residues. CDR1 is MNHNY and CDR2 is SVGAGI in the germline V gene (reference sequence). CDR3 DNA sequence: TGTGCCAGCAGTTACCTAGCGGGAGACACAGATACGCAGTATTTT. It encodes CASSYLAGDTDTQYF.

The V gene is TRBV10-3, the J gene TRBJ1-1; no reliable D call. Trimming took 10 bases from V and 1 from J, leaving 10 bases between them. The CDR3 is made up of 12 amino acids. Germline V gene data show CDR1 as ENHRY and CDR2 as SYGVKD. CDR3 amino acids: CASGPTNTEAFF. The CDR3 bases are TGTGCCAGCGGACCCACGAACACTGAAGCTTTCTTT.